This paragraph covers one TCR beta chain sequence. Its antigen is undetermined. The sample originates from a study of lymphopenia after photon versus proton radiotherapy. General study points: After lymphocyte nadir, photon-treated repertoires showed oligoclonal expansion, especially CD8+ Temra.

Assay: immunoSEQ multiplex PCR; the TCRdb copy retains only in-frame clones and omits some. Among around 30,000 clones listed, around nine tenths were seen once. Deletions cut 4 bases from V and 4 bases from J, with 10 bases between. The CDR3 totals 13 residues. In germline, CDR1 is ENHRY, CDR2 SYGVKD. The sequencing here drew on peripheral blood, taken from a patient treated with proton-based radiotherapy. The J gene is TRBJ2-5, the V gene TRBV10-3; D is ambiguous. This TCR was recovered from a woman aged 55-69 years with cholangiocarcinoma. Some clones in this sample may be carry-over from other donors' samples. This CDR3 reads CAISGGGGETQYF. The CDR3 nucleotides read TGTGCCATCAGTGGTGGCGGTGGAGAGACCCAGTACTTC.